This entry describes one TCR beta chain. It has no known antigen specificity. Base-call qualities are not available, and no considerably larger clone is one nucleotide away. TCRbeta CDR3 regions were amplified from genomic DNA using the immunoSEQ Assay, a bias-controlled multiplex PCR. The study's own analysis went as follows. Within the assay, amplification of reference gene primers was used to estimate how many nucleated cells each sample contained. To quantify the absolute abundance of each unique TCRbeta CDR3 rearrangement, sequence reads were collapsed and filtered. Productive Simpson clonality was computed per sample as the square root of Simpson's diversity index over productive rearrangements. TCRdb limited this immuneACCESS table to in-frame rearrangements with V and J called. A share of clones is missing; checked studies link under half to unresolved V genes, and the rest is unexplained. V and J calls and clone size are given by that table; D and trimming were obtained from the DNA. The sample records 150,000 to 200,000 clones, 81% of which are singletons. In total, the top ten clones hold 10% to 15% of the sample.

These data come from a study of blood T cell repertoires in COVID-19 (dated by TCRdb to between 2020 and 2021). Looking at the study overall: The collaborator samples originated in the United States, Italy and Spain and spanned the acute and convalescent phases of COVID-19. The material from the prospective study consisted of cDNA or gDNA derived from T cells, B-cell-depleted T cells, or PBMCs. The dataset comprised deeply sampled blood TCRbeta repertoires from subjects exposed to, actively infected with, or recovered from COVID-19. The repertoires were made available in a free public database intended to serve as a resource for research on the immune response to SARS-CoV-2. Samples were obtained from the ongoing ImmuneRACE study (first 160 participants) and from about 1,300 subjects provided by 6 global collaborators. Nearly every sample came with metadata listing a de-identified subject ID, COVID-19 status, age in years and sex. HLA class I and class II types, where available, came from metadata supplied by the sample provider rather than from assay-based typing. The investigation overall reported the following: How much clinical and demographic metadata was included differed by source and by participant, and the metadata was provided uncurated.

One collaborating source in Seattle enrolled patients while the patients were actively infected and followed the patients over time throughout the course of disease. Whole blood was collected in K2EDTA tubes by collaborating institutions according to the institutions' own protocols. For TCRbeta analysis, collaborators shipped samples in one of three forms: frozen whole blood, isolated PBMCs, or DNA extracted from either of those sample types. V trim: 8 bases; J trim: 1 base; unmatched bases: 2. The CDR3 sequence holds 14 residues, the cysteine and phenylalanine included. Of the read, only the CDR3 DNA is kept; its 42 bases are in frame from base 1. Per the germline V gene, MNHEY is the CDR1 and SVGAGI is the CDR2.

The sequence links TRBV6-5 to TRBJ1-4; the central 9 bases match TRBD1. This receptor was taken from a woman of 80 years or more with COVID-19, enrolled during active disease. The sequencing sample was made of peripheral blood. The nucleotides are TGTGCCAGCGACAGGGGGGGAACTAATGAAAAACTGTTTTTT. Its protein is CASDRGGTNEKLFF.